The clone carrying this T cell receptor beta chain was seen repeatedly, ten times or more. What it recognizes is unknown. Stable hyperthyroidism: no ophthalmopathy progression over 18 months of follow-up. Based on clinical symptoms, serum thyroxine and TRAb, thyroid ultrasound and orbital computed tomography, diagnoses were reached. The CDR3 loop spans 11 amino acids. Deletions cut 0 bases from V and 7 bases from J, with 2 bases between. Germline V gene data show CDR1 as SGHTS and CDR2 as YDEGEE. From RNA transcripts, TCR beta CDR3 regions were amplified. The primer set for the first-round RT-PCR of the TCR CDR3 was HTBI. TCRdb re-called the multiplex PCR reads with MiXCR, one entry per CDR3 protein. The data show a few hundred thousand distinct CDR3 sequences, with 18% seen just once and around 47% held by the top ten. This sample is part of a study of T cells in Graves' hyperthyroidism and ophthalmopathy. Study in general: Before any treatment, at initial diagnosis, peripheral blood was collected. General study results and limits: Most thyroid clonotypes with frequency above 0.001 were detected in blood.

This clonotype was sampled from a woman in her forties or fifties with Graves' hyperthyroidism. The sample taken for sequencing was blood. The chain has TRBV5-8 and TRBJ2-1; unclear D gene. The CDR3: CASSLENEQFF. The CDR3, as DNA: TGTGCCAGCAGCTTGGAAAATGAGCAGTTCTTC. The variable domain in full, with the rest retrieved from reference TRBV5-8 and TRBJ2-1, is EAGVTQSPTHLIKTRGQQATLRCSPISGHTSVYWYQQALGLGLQFLLWYDEGEERNRGNFPPRFSGRQFPNYSSELNVNALELEDSALYLCASSLENEQFFGPGTRLTVL.